A single sample gave rise to the 32 T cell receptor beta chains below, sequenced in a study of T cell responses to AZD1222 COVID-19 vaccine. Libraries were prepared by immunoSEQ multiplex PCR; TCRdb keeps only in-frame clonotypes and omits some of them. The sample contains about 140,000 clones, 70% to 90% of which appear only once. The specimen comprised peripheral blood, sampled on day 0 of AZD1222 vaccination. The receptors here all came from an adult in good health.

The CDR3 loop reads CASSLFGDGYEQYF. The CDR3 nucleotides are TGTGCCAGCTCGCTATTCGGAGACGGCTACGAGCAGTACTTC. This rearrangement joins TRBV28 to TRBJ2-7; D is ambiguous. Germline CDR1 reads MDHEN; CDR2 reads SYDVKM. V lost 8 bases and J 3 bases, leaving 17 bases between the germline ends. The CDR3 extends over 14 amino acids.

V and J are TRBV4-1 and TRBJ2-7; 9 bases match TRBD1. Germline V gene data show CDR1 as MGHRA and CDR2 as YSYEKL. The CDR3 runs to 18 residues. Trimming cost V 1 base and J 3 bases; bases outside gene matches: 13. The CDR3 nucleotides are TGCGCCAGCAGCCAAGGCCCGGGACAGGGAGACTCGAGCTACGAGCAGTACTTC. This sequence encodes CASSQGPGQGDSSYEQYF.

The chain combines TRBV14 with TRBJ2-2, with D uncertain. Trimming left V 2 bases short and J 3 bases short, with 13 bases between. CDR1 and CDR2 (germline): SGHDN, FVKESK. The CDR3 sequence is 16 residues long. The CDR3 DNA is TGTGCCAGCAGCCAACTAATGGCGGTTCACACCGGGGAGCTGTTTTTT. Translated: CASSQLMAVHTGELFF.

V gene TRBV5-1 combines with J gene TRBJ2-7; TRBD1 aligns across 7 bases. The ends lost 6 bases at V and 1 base at J; junction bases unmatched: 1. CDR3 length equals 12 residues. In germline, CDR1 is SGHRS, CDR2 YFSETQ. Written as DNA, the CDR3 is TGCGCCAGCACAGGGGGTTCCTACGAGCAGTACTTC. Protein sequence: CASTGGSYEQYF.

The DNA of the CDR3 is TGTGCCAGCAGCTTACTCGCCGGCCAAGAGACCCAGTACTTC. It yields the protein CASSLLAGQETQYF. This chain uses TRBV7-9 with TRBJ2-5, with D unresolved. CDR3 length: 14 amino acids. Between the trimmed V and J ends, which lost 2 bases and 1 base, there was a span of 8 bases. Germline loops: CDR1 SEHNR, CDR2 FQNEAQ (reference sequence). The full variable domain, completed using reference TRBV7-9 and TRBJ2-5, is DTGVSQNPRHKITKRGQNVTFRCDPISEHNRLYWYRQTLGQGPEFLTYFQNEAQLEKSRLLSDRFSAERPKGSFSTLEIQRTEQGDSAMYLCASSLLAGQETQYFGPGTRLLVL.

The V call is TRBV5-1, the J call TRBJ2-4, with D tentatively TRBD2 (7 bases). V dropped 4 bases and J dropped 0 bases, with 20 bases sitting between them. Germline V lookup: CDR1 SGHRS, CDR2 YFSETQ. This CDR3 has 18 amino acids. CDR3 sequence reads: CASSVQGGRLLAKNIQYF. Here the CDR3 DNA reads TGCGCCAGCAGCGTACAGGGAGGGAGGCTACTAGCCAAAAACATTCAGTACTTC.

The rearrangement uses TRBV10-3 and TRBJ2-7, with 14 bases identical to TRBD2. Germline lookup yields CDR1 ENHRY and CDR2 SYGVKD. CDR3 length: 17 amino acids. The V segment lost 10 bases and the J segment 0 bases; nucleotides outside the gene matches: 11. The CDR3 here is CATSGLAGEVGSYEQYF. In nucleotides, the CDR3 is TGTGCCACTTCGGGACTAGCGGGAGAGGTGGGCTCCTACGAGCAGTACTTC.

This clone was found once. The rearrangement joins TRBV11-2 to TRBJ2-1; D is undetermined. The CDR3 spans 12 residues. V was trimmed by 4 bases and J by 9 bases, leaving 10 bases between them. CDR1 and CDR2 from the germline V gene are SGHAT and FQNNGV. This CDR3 is CASSSRHLEQFF. CDR3 nucleotides: TGTGCCAGCAGCTCCCGTCATCTTGAGCAGTTCTTC.

This sequence joins TRBV5-4 and TRBJ2-2; D not resolved. There are 14 residues in the CDR3. The germline V gene encodes CDR1 SGHNT and CDR2 YYREEE (reference sequence). Trimming stripped 2 bases from V and 2 bases from J, with 7 bases between. The CDR3 reads CASSFSPNTGELFF. The CDR3 DNA reads as TGTGCCAGCAGCTTTTCCCCCAACACCGGGGAGCTGTTTTTT.

The J gene is TRBJ2-5, the V gene TRBV2; 9 nucleotides match TRBD2. The V gene end was trimmed by 7 bases and the J gene end by 7 bases; junction bases not matched to a gene: 16. This CDR3 spans 16 amino acids. Germline V gives CDR1 SNHLY, CDR2 FYNNEI. As DNA, the CDR3 is TGTGCCAGCACCCCCCGTGGGCTAGCGGGGTTCGGGACCCAGTACTTC. It codes for CASTPRGLAGFGTQYF.

V usage is TRBV7-9 and J usage is TRBJ1-2; D uncertain. Germline CDR1 reads SEHNR; CDR2 reads FQNEAQ (reference sequence). The germline V and J ends were trimmed by 5 bases and 2 bases, with 9 bases remaining between them. This CDR3 is 13 amino acids long. The CDR3, as DNA: TGTGCCAGCAGCAACCGGGAAAACTATGGCTACACCTTC. As protein: CASSNRENYGYTF.

This chain links TRBV10-2 with TRBJ2-5, with TRBD2 as a possible D gene (6 bases). V lost 8 bases, J lost 5 bases, and 12 bases lay in between. The CDR3 has 12 amino acids. CDR1 and CDR2 from the germline V gene are WSHSY and SAAADI. The CDR3 region has the DNA TGCGCCAGCGGGGGACTTAGGGAGACCCAGTACTTC. Translation: CASGGLRETQYF.

This sequence joins TRBV28 and TRBJ1-2, with D perhaps matching TRBD1 (6 bases). With 8 bases removed from V and 7 bases from J, the gap between germline ends came to 11 bases. Germline V CDR1 and CDR2: MDHEN, SYDVKM. CDR3 length equals 11 residues. CDR3 region: CASLRGGGYTF. The CDR3 region has the DNA TGTGCCAGCCTAAGGGGGGGTGGCTACACCTTC.

The rearrangement uses TRBV6-1 and TRBJ1-1; tentatively, D is TRBD1 (6 bases). The germline V gene encodes CDR1 MNHNS and CDR2 SASEGT. Trimming pared 6 bases from V and 4 bases from J, leaving 12 bases between. The CDR3 spans 13 residues. In nucleotides, the CDR3 is TGTGCCAGCAGAAACAGGGTCCCCACTGAAGCTTTCTTT. Its protein product is CASRNRVPTEAFF.

V is TRBV4-2 and J is TRBJ2-7; weak D call: TRBD2 (6 bases). V dropped 2 bases and J dropped 1 base, with 15 bases sitting between them. CDR1 LGHNA and CDR2 YNFKEQ come from the germline V gene. The CDR3 runs to 16 residues. This CDR3 is CASSQSQTGLSYEQYF. The CDR3 region has the DNA TGTGCCAGCAGCCAATCGCAGACCGGACTATCCTACGAGCAGTACTTC.

The CDR3 DNA reads TGTGCCAGCAGCGAAGGCCGGGACACTGAAGCTTTCTTT. Its translation is CASSEGRDTEAFF. The chain links TRBV7-2 to TRBJ1-1; D remains ambiguous. V was pared by 5 bases and J by 3 bases, with 10 bases between. Germline V gene data show CDR1 as SGHTA and CDR2 as FQGNSA. This CDR3 comprises 13 residues.

V and J are TRBV28 and TRBJ1-1, with D hard to call. CDR3 length equals 12 residues. Germline-derived CDR1 and CDR2 are MDHEN and SYDVKM. The ends were cut back, 8 bases at V and 5 bases at J, with 12 bases in the middle. CDR3 sequence reads: CASRSGRTEAFF. The CDR3 DNA follows: TGTGCCAGCCGTTCTGGGCGGACTGAAGCTTTCTTT.

In this sample, this clone turned up a few times. Other DNA sequences in the sample encode the same CDR3. The J gene is TRBJ1-1, the V gene TRBV5-1; TRBD1 might be the D (5 bases). Germline loops: CDR1 SGHRS, CDR2 YFSETQ. This CDR3 spans 13 amino acids. Trimming left V 4 bases short and J 0 bases short, with 7 bases between. The CDR3 is CASSEGVNTEAFF. CDR3 nucleotides: TGCGCCAGCAGCGAAGGGGTGAACACTGAAGCTTTCTTT. Based on the CDR3 plus reference TRBV5-1 and TRBJ1-1, the full variable domain is KAGVTQTPRYLIKTRGQQVTLSCSPISGHRSVSWYQQTPGQGLQFLFEYFSETQRNKGNFPGRFSGRQFSNSRSEMNVSTLELGDSALYLCASSEGVNTEAFFGQGTRLTVV.

This clone has just one count. This rearrangement joins TRBV28 to TRBJ2-2; 12 bases fit TRBD2. From germline, CDR1 is MDHEN and CDR2 SYDVKM. The V and J ends lost 4 bases and 0 bases, in that order; junction bases with no gene match: 9. The CDR3 totals 19 residues. The CDR3 DNA reads TGTGCCAGCAGTTCCGAGGGGCTAGCGGGAGGGACGAACACCGGGGAGCTGTTTTTT. Its translation: CASSSEGLAGGTNTGELFF.

The rearrangement joins TRBV9 to TRBJ2-7, with unresolved D. The CDR3 totals 13 residues. In germline, CDR1 is SGDLS, CDR2 YYNGEE. Trimming left V 1 base short and J 5 bases short, with 10 bases between. The CDR3 coding sequence is TGTGCCAGCAGCGTAACCGGGTCGGACGAGCAGTACTTC. Protein product: CASSVTGSDEQYF.

The chain is built from TRBV5-4 and TRBJ2-5; D perhaps matches TRBD1 (6 bases). The germline V gene has CDR1 SGHNT and CDR2 YYREEE (reference sequence). Trimming took off 3 bases at V and 5 bases at J, with 14 bases between the two ends. This CDR3 is 14 amino acids long. The CDR3 reads CASSWRSRGETQYF. The CDR3 region has the DNA TGTGCCAGCAGCTGGAGGTCTAGGGGGGAGACCCAGTACTTC.

The genes are TRBV7-9 and TRBJ1-3; D unclear. The CDR3 covers 15 residues. Germline-derived CDR1 and CDR2 are SEHNR and FQNEAQ (reference sequence). V gave up 3 bases and J gave up 0 bases, with 9 bases separating them. The CDR3 region has the DNA TGTGCCAGCAGCTTCTCAGGAGGCTCTGGAAACACCATATATTTT. Protein product: CASSFSGGSGNTIYF.

This chain uses TRBV28 with TRBJ1-5; D remains ambiguous. This CDR3 spans 14 amino acids. Per the germline V gene, CDR1 is MDHEN and CDR2 is SYDVKM. The ends were cut back, 6 bases at V and 5 bases at J, with 14 bases in the middle. CDR3 in amino acids: CASSRPVDHQPQHF. The CDR3 region has the DNA TGTGCCAGCAGCCGACCGGTTGACCATCAGCCCCAGCATTTT.

The genes are TRBV14 and TRBJ2-1, with TRBD2 as a possible D gene (5 bases). The length of the CDR3 is 13 residues. The V end was cut by 4 bases, the J end by 4 bases, with 8 bases between. Looked up from germline, CDR1 is SGHDN and CDR2 is FVKESK. In nucleotides, the CDR3 is TGTGCCAGCAGCCCGGACTTTTACAATGAGCAGTTCTTC. Translated: CASSPDFYNEQFF. Variable domain in full (rest from reference TRBV14 and TRBJ2-1): EAGVTQFPSHSVIEKGQTVTLRCDPISGHDNLYWYRRVMGKEIKFLLHFVKESKQDESGMPNNRFLAERTGGTYSTLKVQPAELEDSGVYFCASSPDFYNEQFFGPGTRLTVL.

In DNA form, the CDR3 reads TGCGCCAGCAGCCAGGGGCAGCGGGAGGGCCCCGATACGCAGTATTTT. Encoded protein: CASSQGQREGPDTQYF. The genes are TRBV5-1 and TRBJ2-3, with 10 nucleotides matching TRBD2. Trimming at V came to 4 bases and at J to 6 bases, leaving 11 bases not matched to a gene. Germline V lookup: CDR1 SGHRS, CDR2 YFSETQ. The CDR3 extends over 16 amino acids.

The chain links TRBV9 to TRBJ1-4; no reliable D call. CDR3 length: 16 residues. The germline V gene encodes CDR1 SGDLS and CDR2 YYNGEE. The V and J ends lost 4 bases and 3 bases respectively, with 16 bases between them. CDR3 sequence: CASSPEPLEANEKLFF. CDR3 nucleotides: TGTGCCAGCAGCCCGGAGCCCCTAGAGGCTAATGAAAAACTGTTTTTT.

The J gene is TRBJ2-3, the V gene TRBV7-9; tentatively, D is TRBD2 (6 bases). The CDR3 spans 16 residues. Germline V CDR1 and CDR2: SEHNR, FQNEAQ (reference sequence). Deletions cut 4 bases from V and 4 bases from J, with 18 bases between. CDR3 sequence (DNA): TGTGCCAGCAGCTCCAGAGTAGCGGCCTCCCCAGATACGCAGTATTTT. Amino acids: CASSSRVAASPDTQYF.

The V call is TRBV28, the J call TRBJ1-2, with D perhaps TRBD1 (5 bases). Germline values: CDR1 MDHEN, CDR2 SYDVKM. This CDR3 has 12 amino acids. Trimming cost V 7 bases and J 6 bases, with 12 bases left between them. CDR3 in DNA: TGTGCCAGCATGGAGGGGCTGGATGGCTACACCTTC. This sequence encodes CASMEGLDGYTF.

This sequence joins TRBV11-2 and TRBJ2-7; no clear D. Germline lookup yields CDR1 SGHAT and CDR2 FQNNGV. Trimming cost V 6 bases and J 1 base, with 10 bases left between them. The CDR3 is 13 amino acids. The CDR3 DNA is TGTGCCAGCAGTTTATCCCCTTCCTACGAGCAGTACTTC. This gives the protein CASSLSPSYEQYF.

The chain links TRBV7-9 to TRBJ2-7, with TRBD2 as a possible D gene (6 bases). Germline values: CDR1 SEHNR, CDR2 FQNEAQ (reference sequence). Trimming removed 1 base at V and 0 bases at J, with 10 bases between. The CDR3 totals 15 residues. The CDR3 coding sequence is TGTGCCAGCAGCTTAGGGGACTTTCACTCCTACGAGCAGTACTTC. Amino acids: CASSLGDFHSYEQYF.

The chain has TRBV19 and TRBJ2-1; 7 bases are shared with TRBD1. V lost 3 bases, J lost 8 bases, and 4 bases stayed unmatched. CDR3 length: 13 amino acids. Germline V lookup: CDR1 LNHDA, CDR2 SQIVND (reference sequence). The CDR3 coding sequence is TGTGCCAGTAGTATGACAGGGTTCCATGAGCAGTTCTTC. This codes for CASSMTGFHEQFF. The entire variable domain, with the rest obtained from reference TRBV19 and TRBJ2-1, is as follows: DGGITQSPKYLFRKEGQNVTLSCEQNLNHDAMYWYRQDPGQGLRLIYYSQIVNDFQKGDIAEGYSVSREKKESFPLTVTSAQKNPTAFYLCASSMTGFHEQFFGPGTRLTVL.

Here the CDR3 reads CSASGREGTTDTQYF. As DNA, the CDR3 is TGCAGTGCTAGTGGGAGGGAGGGGACCACAGATACGCAGTATTTT. This chain connects TRBV20-1 to TRBJ2-3, with 7 nucleotides matching TRBD2. Germline-derived CDR1 and CDR2 are DFQATT and SNEGSKA (reference sequence). Unmatched junction bases numbered 8, after V lost 3 bases and J lost 2 bases. This CDR3 has 15 amino acids.